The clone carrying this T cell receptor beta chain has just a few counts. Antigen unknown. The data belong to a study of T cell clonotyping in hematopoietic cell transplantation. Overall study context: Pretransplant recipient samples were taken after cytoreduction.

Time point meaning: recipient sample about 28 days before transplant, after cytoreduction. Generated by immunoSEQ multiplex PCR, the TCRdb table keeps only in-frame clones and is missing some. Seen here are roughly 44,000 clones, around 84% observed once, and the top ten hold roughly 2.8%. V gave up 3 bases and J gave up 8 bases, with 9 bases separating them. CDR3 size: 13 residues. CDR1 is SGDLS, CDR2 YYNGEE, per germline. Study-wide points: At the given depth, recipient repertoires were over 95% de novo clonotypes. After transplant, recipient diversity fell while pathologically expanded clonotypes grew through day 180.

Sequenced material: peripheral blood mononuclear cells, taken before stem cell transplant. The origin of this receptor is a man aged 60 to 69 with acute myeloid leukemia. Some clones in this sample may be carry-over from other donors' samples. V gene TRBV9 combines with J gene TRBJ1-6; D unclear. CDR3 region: CASSGGRDSPLHF. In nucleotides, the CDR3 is TGTGCCAGCAGCGGGGGTCGGGATTCACCCCTCCACTTT.